This record looks at one T cell receptor beta chain sequence and its context. Its target is not known. The data originate from a study of cytomegalovirus exposure and HLA in healthy donors. Study outcomes and limitations: The listing of 150 to 200 TCR beta chains classed them as cytomegalovirus-associated. When analyzed later, a missense DCLRE1C variant was found to be linked to TCR beta V- and J-gene trimming. Prior analysis indicated that the majority of TCR beta V segments exhibited productivity approximately 87% or approximately 30% of the time.

The PCR contained 60 Vbeta and 13 Jbeta primers. The table came from immunoSEQ multiplex PCR; TCRdb's copy has only in-frame clones and leaves some out. The table records approximately 89,000 clones, about 75% of them present only once. The receptor was isolated from a young man in good health and CMV-seropositive. The sample comprised PBMCs.

The chain's CDR3 is CATGQIPYEQYF. As DNA, the CDR3 is TGTGCCACGGGACAGATACCCTACGAGCAGTACTTC. V and J are TRBV6-1 and TRBJ2-7, with 7 bases identical to TRBD1. Germline lookup yields CDR1 MNHNS and CDR2 SASEGT. V lost 10 bases to trimming and J lost 2 bases; unmatched junction nucleotides: 5. The CDR3 spans 12 residues.